This passage covers 10 T cell receptor beta chains from one sample sequenced in a study of blood T cells in healthy people across ages (dated by TCRdb to 2015 to 2017). The method behind the library was 5' RACE. TCRdb lists the instrument as Illumina HiSeq 2500. The second PCR ran for about 7 to 11 cycles and used a J-beta primer mix along with a sample-barcoded 5' primer. TCRdb reprocessing: public reads trimmed at Q25 with fastp, clones called with MiXCR, in-frame beta chains kept. Identical CDR3 protein sequences are pooled into one entry, listed with their most common genes and DNA. Counted in this sample were 1.5 million to 2 million distinct CDR3 sequences; 28% of them appeared once. The ten top clones hold less than 9.5% of the sample. The sequenced sample was blood. All receptors come from a woman aged 25 to 39 in good health.

The chain carries TRBV3-1 and TRBJ2-5; maybe TRBD2 (5 bases). The J call may not be correct, given that the DNA end is closer to TRBJ2-7. This CDR3 contains 16 residues. CDR1 is LGHDT, CDR2 YNNKEL, per germline (reference sequence). CDR3 residues: CASSQDSEAKKGEQYF. The CDR3 region has the DNA TGTGCCAGCAGCCAAGATAGCGAAGCAAAAAAGGGCGAGCAGTACTTC.

This clonotype was observed at least ten times. The gene calls are TRBV7-2 and TRBJ2-4; D is unclear. Germline V gene data show CDR1 as SGHTA and CDR2 as FQGNSA. V shed 4 bases and J shed 5 bases, with 9 bases lying between them. The CDR3 covers 13 residues. CDR3 residues: CASSSESENIQYF. The CDR3 nucleotides are TGTGCCAGCAGCTCTGAGAGTGAAAACATTCAGTACTTC.

This clonotype appeared a few times. J is TRBJ1-6 and V is TRBV9; 10 nucleotides match TRBD1. Germline CDR1 SGDLS, CDR2 YYNGEE. V shed 3 bases and J 8 bases; nucleotides not matched to a gene: 2. CDR3 length equals 14 residues. This CDR3 is CASSAGTGDSPLHF. As DNA, the CDR3 is TGTGCCAGCAGCGCGGGGACAGGGGATTCACCCCTCCACTTT.

The genes are TRBV5-5 and TRBJ2-7; D remains unclear. The germline gives CDR1 SGHKS, CDR2 YYEKEE (reference sequence). This CDR3 is 14 amino acids long. The germline V and J ends were trimmed by 4 bases and 4 bases, with 15 bases remaining between them. The CDR3 region has the DNA TGTGCCAGCAGCCTTGGCCCGATGGATTACGAGCAGTACTTC. This translates into CASSLGPMDYEQYF.

This clonotype has more than one count but fewer than ten. The chain combines TRBV10-3 with TRBJ2-2; 7 bases match TRBD2. Germline CDR1 ENHRY, CDR2 SYGVKD. V gave up 10 bases and J gave up 2 bases; unmatched junction bases: 10. This CDR3 contains 15 residues. This CDR3 reads CATWQGTINTGELFF. The DNA for the CDR3 is TGTGCCACCTGGCAAGGGACTATAAACACCGGGGAGCTGTTTTTT.

The rearrangement links TRBV12-3 or TRBV12-4 to TRBJ2-3, with 8 bases lining up with TRBD2. Losses at the gene ends were 5 bases for V and 5 bases for J; bases not matched to a gene: 6. This CDR3 has 14 residues. In DNA, the CDR3 is TGTGCCAGCAGTCGAGCGGGGGTGGTAGATACGCAGTATTTT. It encodes CASSRAGVVDTQYF.

This clonotype showed up just a few times. The chain is built from TRBV5-1 and TRBJ2-1; D is undetermined. The germline CDR1 and CDR2 sequences are SGHRS and YFSETQ. V dropped 0 bases and J dropped 8 bases, with 12 bases sitting between them. This CDR3 has 14 residues. CDR3 sequence reads: CASSLASHLDEQFF. The CDR3, as DNA: TGCGCCAGCAGCTTGGCCTCCCATTTGGATGAGCAGTTCTTC. Looking up the rest from reference TRBV5-1 and TRBJ2-1 gives the full variable domain: KAGVTQTPRYLIKTRGQQVTLSCSPISGHRSVSWYQQTPGQGLQFLFEYFSETQRNKGNFPGRFSGRQFSNSRSEMNVSTLELGDSALYLCASSLASHLDEQFFGPGTRLTVL.

As to this clonotype: One base away lies a much larger clone, so this may be a sequencing read error. J is TRBJ2-1 and V is TRBV10-2; D not certain. Germline CDR1 is WSHSY and CDR2 is SAAADI. The CDR3 sequence is 11 residues long. Here the CDR3 DNA reads TGCGCCAGCAGTGAGACGAATGAGCGGTTCTTC. This translates into CASSETNERFF.

The J gene is TRBJ1-2, the V gene TRBV20-1; maybe TRBD1 (5 bases). Germline loops: CDR1 DFQATT, CDR2 SNEGSKA (reference sequence). The V end was cut by 5 bases, the J end by 4 bases, with 17 bases between. The CDR3 sequence is 14 residues long. CDR3 coding DNA: TGCAGTGCTGCTACCGGGACGGTATTCTATGGCTACACCTTC. Protein sequence: CSAATGTVFYGYTF.

This clonotype was recorded many times. The chain employs TRBV2 and TRBJ2-7, with D perhaps matching TRBD2 (6 bases). The CDR3 extends over 13 amino acids. The ends were cut back, 6 bases at V and 2 bases at J, with 11 bases in the middle. The germline gives CDR1 SNHLY, CDR2 FYNNEI. CDR3 sequence: CASSREQAYEQYF. The CDR3 DNA sequence: TGTGCCAGCAGCCGGGAGCAAGCCTACGAGCAGTACTTC. The entire variable domain, with the rest obtained from reference TRBV2 and TRBJ2-7, is as follows: EPEVTQTPSHQVTQMGQEVILRCVPISNHLYFYWYRQILGQKVEFLVSFYNNEISEKSEIFDDQFSVERPDGSNFTLKIRSTKLEDSAMYFCASSREQAYEQYFGPGTRLTVT.